A single sample is the source of the 20 T cell receptor beta chains below, sequenced in a study of T cells in Graves' hyperthyroidism and ophthalmopathy. RNA transcripts were the template for amplifying TCR beta CDR3 regions. An initial round of RT-PCR targeting the TCR CDR3 relied on the HTBI primer set. TCRdb ran MiXCR on the multiplex PCR reads and lists one entry per CDR3 protein. The sample holds hundreds of thousands of distinct CDR3 sequences, 14% to 15% seen once. The sample consisted of blood. These TCRs come from a woman aged 40 to 49 with Graves' ophthalmopathy.

V is TRBV19 and J is TRBJ2-7; 9 nucleotides line up with TRBD2. The germline V gene has CDR1 LNHDA and CDR2 SQIVND (reference sequence). Trimming took 6 bases from V and 3 from J; bases not matched to a gene: 9. The CDR3 is made up of 15 amino acids. The CDR3, as DNA: TGTGCCAGTAGGGCCGGGACTAGCATTTACTACGAGCAGTACTTC. Translating it yields CASRAGTSIYYEQYF.

This rearrangement joins TRBV11-2 to TRBJ2-7; 9 positions match TRBD2. After removal of 6 bases from V and 4 bases from J, the junction contained 10 bases not matched to a gene. The CDR3 totals 15 residues. Germline V lookup: CDR1 SGHAT, CDR2 FQNNGV. Here the CDR3 DNA reads TGTGCCAGCAGACAAGGGGGTAGCGGGAGTTACGAGCAGTACTTC. Translating gives CASRQGGSGSYEQYF. The full variable domain, rest sourced from reference TRBV11-2 and TRBJ2-7, is EAGVAQSPRYKIIEKRQSVAFWCNPISGHATLYWYQQILGQGPKLLIQFQNNGVVDDSQLPKDRFSAERLKGVDSTLKIQPAKLEDSAVYLCASRQGGSGSYEQYFGPGTRLTVT.

This clonotype has ten or more counts. This chain uses TRBV10-3 with TRBJ1-3; 10 bases match TRBD1. The CDR3 is 16 residues long. Germline lookup yields CDR1 ENHRY and CDR2 SYGVKD. Losses at the gene ends were 3 bases for V and 2 bases for J; bases not matched to a gene: 4. As DNA, the CDR3 is TGTGCCATCAGTGATCCAGGACAGGGGGCTGGAAACACCATATATTTT. It specifies CAISDPGQGAGNTIYF.

At least ten counts were recorded for this clonotype. This chain connects TRBV2 to TRBJ1-2; TRBD1 might be the D (5 bases). V lost 10 bases to trimming and J lost 2 bases, with 17 bases between them. The CDR3 loop spans 14 amino acids. The germline CDR1 and CDR2 sequences are SNHLY and FYNNEI. The CDR3 DNA reads as TGTGCCACTAGGGACGGAATAAAGAACTATGGCTACACCTTC. Amino acids: CATRDGIKNYGYTF.

As for this clonotype: One end of the junction does not line up with germline, which may come from a read error. The chain is built from TRBV6-2 or TRBV6-3 and TRBJ1-1, with D perhaps matching TRBD1 (6 bases). This CDR3 region has 15 residues. Germline values: CDR1 MNHEY, CDR2 SVGEGT. The CDR3 spells CASSYSGHKNTEAFF. The CDR3 DNA reads as TGTGCCAGCAGTTACTCGGGACACAAGAACACTGAGGCTTTCTTT.

This clonotype was seen many times. The CDR3 DNA reads as TGTGCCACCAGCAGAGGGGACTTAGCACTCCAAGAGACCCAGTACTTC. It is translated as CATSRGDLALQETQYF. The chain has TRBV15 and TRBJ2-5; a weak D match, TRBD2 (6 bases). Germline V gene data show CDR1 as LNHNV and CDR2 as YYDKDF (reference sequence). The CDR3 length is 16 residues. Trimming took off 1 base at V and 1 base at J, with 13 bases between the two ends. The variable domain in full, completed from reference TRBV15 and TRBJ2-5, reads DAMVIQNPRYQVTQFGKPVTLSCSQTLNHNVMYWYQQKSSQAPKLLFHYYDKDFNNEADTPDNFQSRRPNTSFCFLDIRSPGLGDTAMYLCATSRGDLALQETQYFGPGTRLLVL.

This chain links TRBV28 with TRBJ2-7; possibly TRBD1 or TRBD2 for D (5 bases each). The V gene lost 6 bases and the J gene lost 2 bases, with 20 bases spanning the gap. Germline values: CDR1 MDHEN, CDR2 SYDVKM. The CDR3 length is 16 residues. The CDR3 DNA sequence: TGTGCCAGCAGAACTCCGGGACCCAGGGCCCCCTACGAGCAGTACTTC. It specifies CASRTPGPRAPYEQYF.

This clonotype showed up many times. The chain employs TRBV12-3 or TRBV12-4 and TRBJ2-7; D uncertain. This CDR3 contains 14 residues. V shed 2 bases and J shed 6 bases, with 14 bases lying between them. Here the CDR3 reads CASSLKSNYGEQYF. DNA of the CDR3: TGTGCCAGCAGTTTAAAATCGAATTATGGCGAGCAGTACTTC.

This clonotype was observed many times. The rearrangement joins TRBV6-1 to TRBJ1-5, with 9 bases fitting TRBD1. Germline V lookup: CDR1 MNHNS, CDR2 SASEGT. The CDR3 runs 16 residues. V was clipped by 3 bases and J by 7 bases; unmatched bases: 10. CDR3 protein: CASSENRDREGQPQHF. The DNA for the CDR3 is TGTGCCAGCAGTGAGAACCGGGACAGGGAGGGCCAGCCCCAGCATTTT.

The table lists this clonotype with many counts. The rearrangement links TRBV28 to TRBJ1-2; D call uncertain. This CDR3 spans 12 amino acids. Germline assignment: CDR1 MDHEN and CDR2 SYDVKM. The V end was cut by 1 base, the J end by 3 bases, with 3 bases between. CDR3 coding DNA: TGTGCCAGCAGTTTATCCTACTATGGCTACACCTTC. It translates to CASSLSYYGYTF.

V usage is TRBV6-5 and J usage is TRBJ1-1; the D is unclear. With 2 bases removed from V and 6 bases from J, the gap between germline ends came to 10 bases. The CDR3 runs to 13 residues. The germline CDR1 and CDR2 sequences are MNHEY and SVGAGI. CDR3 coding DNA: TGTGCCAGCAGTTACAAACAGCGGGCTGAAGCTTTCTTT. Protein sequence: CASSYKQRAEAFF.

In this sample, this clonotype turned up a few times. The rearrangement links TRBV2 to TRBJ2-7; 8 nucleotides agree with TRBD1. Trimming took 10 bases from V and 6 from J; bases not matched to a gene: 11. The germline gives CDR1 SNHLY, CDR2 FYNNEI. There are 13 residues in the CDR3. CDR3 in DNA: TGTGCCACCTCCTGGACAGGGCCACGCGAGCAGTACTTC. Protein sequence: CATSWTGPREQYF.

In its sample, this clonotype was seen many times. This chain connects TRBV14 to TRBJ1-6; 8 bases match TRBD1. CDR3 length: 16 residues. With 1 base clipped from V and 9 bases from J, the junction kept 8 bases outside the gene matches. Germline CDR1 reads SGHDN; CDR2 reads FVKESK. The CDR3 sequence is CASSQVQGAPSSPLHF. The CDR3 coding sequence is TGTGCCAGCAGCCAAGTTCAGGGGGCGCCCAGTTCACCCCTCCACTTT. The full variable domain, in which reference TRBV14 and TRBJ1-6 provide the parts outside the CDR3, is EAGVTQFPSHSVIEKGQTVTLRCDPISGHDNLYWYRRVMGKEIKFLLHFVKESKQDESGMPNNRFLAERTGGTYSTLKVQPAELEDSGVYFCASSQVQGAPSSPLHFGNGTRLTVT.

This clonotype was observed many times. This chain joins TRBV6-5 and TRBJ2-5; perhaps TRBD1 as D (6 bases). Germline loops: CDR1 MNHEY, CDR2 SVGAGI. This CDR3 contains 14 residues. Deletions cut 2 bases from V and 4 bases from J, with 11 bases between. Here the CDR3 DNA reads TGTGCCAGCAGTTACGACAGAGGGGGAGAGACCCAGTACTTC. Its translation: CASSYDRGGETQYF.

The sample holds many counts of this clonotype. The CDR3, as DNA: TGCAGCGTTGAGGGCCGACTCACCGGGGAGCTGTTTTTT. Translated, it gives CSVEGRLTGELFF. J is TRBJ2-2 and V is TRBV29-1; D unresolved. Trimming took off 3 bases at V and 4 bases at J, with 9 bases between the two ends. The CDR3 is made up of 13 amino acids. In germline, CDR1 is SQVTM, CDR2 ANQGSEA.

The rearrangement links TRBV7-2 to TRBJ1-1; D is ambiguous. Germline V gene sequence: CDR1 SGHTA, CDR2 FQGNSA. Trimming shortened V by 5 bases and J by 7 bases, and 14 bases separated the two germline ends. The CDR3 sequence is 13 residues long. CDR3 sequence: CASSEHGLVEAFF. The CDR3 nucleotides read TGTGCCAGCAGCGAGCACGGCCTGGTTGAAGCTTTCTTT.

This clonotype appeared many times. V and J are TRBV19 and TRBJ2-6, with 13 bases fitting TRBD2. With V trimmed by 10 bases and J by 2 bases, 2 bases remained unmatched. CDR3 size: 15 residues. CDR1 LNHDA and CDR2 SQIVND come from the germline V gene (reference sequence). The DNA of the CDR3 is TGTGCCACGGGACTAGCGGGAACTGGGGCCAACGTCCTGACTTTC. This gives the protein CATGLAGTGANVLTF.

This clonotype was seen ten or more times. The chain recombines TRBV20-1 with TRBJ2-2; 7 positions agree with TRBD1. The CDR3 runs to 14 residues. Trimming took 1 base from V and 5 from J; bases not matched to a gene: 4. The germline V gene has CDR1 DFQATT and CDR2 SNEGSKA (reference sequence). The CDR3 nucleotides are TGCAGTGCTAGAGTAAACAGGGGTACCGGGGAGCTGTTTTTT. Translation gives CSARVNRGTGELFF.

This clonotype was observed many times. This chain connects TRBV9 to TRBJ1-1, with unresolved D. V lost 0 bases to trimming and J lost 0 bases, with 3 bases between them. The germline V gene encodes CDR1 SGDLS and CDR2 YYNGEE. This CDR3 has 13 residues. Here the CDR3 DNA reads TGTGCCAGCAGCGTAGCCCTGAACACTGAAGCTTTCTTT. Translating gives CASSVALNTEAFF.

This clonotype has ten or more counts. The rearrangement links TRBV28 to TRBJ1-2; D might be TRBD1 (6 bases). CDR1 is MDHEN, CDR2 SYDVKM, per germline. The CDR3 extends over 15 amino acids. Trimming took 8 bases from V and 1 from J, leaving 17 bases between them. For the CDR3, the DNA is TGTGCCAGCCGGGGGGCCAGGGGCTTTAACTATGGCTACACCTTC. Its translation is CASRGARGFNYGYTF.